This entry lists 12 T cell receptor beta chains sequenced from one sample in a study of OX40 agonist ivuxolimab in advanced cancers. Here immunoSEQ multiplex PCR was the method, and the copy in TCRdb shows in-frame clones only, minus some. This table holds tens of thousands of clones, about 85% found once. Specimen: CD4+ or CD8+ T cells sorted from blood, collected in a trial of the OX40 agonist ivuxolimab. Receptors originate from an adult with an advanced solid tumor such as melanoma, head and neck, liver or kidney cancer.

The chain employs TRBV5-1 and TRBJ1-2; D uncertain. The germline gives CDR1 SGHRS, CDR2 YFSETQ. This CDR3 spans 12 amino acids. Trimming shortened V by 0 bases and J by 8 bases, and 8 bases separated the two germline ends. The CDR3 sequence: CASSLEVGGYTF. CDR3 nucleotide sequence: TGCGCCAGCAGCTTGGAGGTAGGCGGCTACACCTTC.

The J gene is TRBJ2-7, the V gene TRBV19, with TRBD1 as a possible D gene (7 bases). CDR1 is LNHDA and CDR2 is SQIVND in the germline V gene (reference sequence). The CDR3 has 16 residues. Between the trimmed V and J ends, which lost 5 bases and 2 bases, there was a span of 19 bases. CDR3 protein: CASSSLAGQRTYEQYF. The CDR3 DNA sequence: TGTGCCAGTAGTTCCCTCGCGGGACAGCGAACCTACGAGCAGTACTTC.

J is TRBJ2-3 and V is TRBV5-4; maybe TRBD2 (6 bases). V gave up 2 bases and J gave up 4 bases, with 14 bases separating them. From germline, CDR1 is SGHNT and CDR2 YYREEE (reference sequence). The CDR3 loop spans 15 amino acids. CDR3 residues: CASSFTSPSADTQYF. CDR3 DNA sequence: TGTGCCAGCAGCTTTACTAGCCCCTCCGCAGATACGCAGTATTTT.

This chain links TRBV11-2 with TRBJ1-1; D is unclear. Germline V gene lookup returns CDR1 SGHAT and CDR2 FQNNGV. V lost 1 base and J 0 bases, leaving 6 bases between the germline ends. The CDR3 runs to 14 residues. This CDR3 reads CASSLGVMNTEAFF. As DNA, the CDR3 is TGTGCCAGCAGCTTAGGAGTTATGAACACTGAAGCTTTCTTT. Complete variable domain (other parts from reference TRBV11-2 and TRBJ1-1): EAGVAQSPRYKIIEKRQSVAFWCNPISGHATLYWYQQILGQGPKLLIQFQNNGVVDDSQLPKDRFSAERLKGVDSTLKIQPAKLEDSAVYLCASSLGVMNTEAFFGQGTRLTVV.

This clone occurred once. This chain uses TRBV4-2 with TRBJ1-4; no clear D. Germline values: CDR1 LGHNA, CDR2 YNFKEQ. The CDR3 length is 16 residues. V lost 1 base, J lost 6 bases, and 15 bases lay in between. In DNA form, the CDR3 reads TGTGCCAGCAGCCAAGTGGAGCCTACGATGGATGAAAAACTGTTTTTT. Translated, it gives CASSQVEPTMDEKLFF.

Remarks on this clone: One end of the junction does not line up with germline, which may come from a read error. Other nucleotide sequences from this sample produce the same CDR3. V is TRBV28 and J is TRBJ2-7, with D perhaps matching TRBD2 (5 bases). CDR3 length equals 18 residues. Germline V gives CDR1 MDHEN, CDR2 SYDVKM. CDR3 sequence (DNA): TGTGCCAGCAGTGCCCCCGGGATCGTGCCTCTGGAGGCCTACGAGCAGTACTTT. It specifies CASSAPGIVPLEAYEQYF. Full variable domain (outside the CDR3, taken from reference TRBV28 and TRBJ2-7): DVKVTQSSRYLVKRTGEKVFLECVQDMDHENMFWYRQDPGLGLRLIYFSYDVKMKEKGDIPEGYSVSREKKERFSLILESASTNQTSMYLCASSAPGIVPLEAYEQYFGPGTRLTVT.

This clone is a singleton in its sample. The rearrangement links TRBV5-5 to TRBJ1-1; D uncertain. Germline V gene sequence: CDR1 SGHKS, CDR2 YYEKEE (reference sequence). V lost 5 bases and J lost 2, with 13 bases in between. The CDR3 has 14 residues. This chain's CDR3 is CASSPAHYNTEAFF. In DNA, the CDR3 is TGTGCCAGCAGTCCGGCACATTATAACACTGAAGCTTTCTTT.

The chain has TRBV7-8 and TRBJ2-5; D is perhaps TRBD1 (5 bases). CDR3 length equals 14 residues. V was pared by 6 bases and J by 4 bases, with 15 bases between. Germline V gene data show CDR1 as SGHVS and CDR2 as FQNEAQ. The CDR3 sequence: CASRRQGSLETQYF. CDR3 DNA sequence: TGTGCCAGCAGGCGCCAGGGTTCTCTAGAGACCCAGTACTTC. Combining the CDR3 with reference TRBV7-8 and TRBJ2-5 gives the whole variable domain GAGVSQSPRYKVAKRGQDVALRCDPISGHVSLFWYQQALGQGPEFLTYFQNEAQLDKSGLPSDRFFAERPEGSVSTLKIQRTQQEDSAVYLCASRRQGSLETQYFGPGTRLLVL.

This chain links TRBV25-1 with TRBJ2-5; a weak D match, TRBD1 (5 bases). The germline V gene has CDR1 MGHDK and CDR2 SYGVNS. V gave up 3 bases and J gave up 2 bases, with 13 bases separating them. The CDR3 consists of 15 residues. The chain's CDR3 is CASSDWVQGQETQYF. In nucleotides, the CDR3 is TGTGCCAGCAGTGATTGGGTTCAGGGTCAAGAGACCCAGTACTTC.

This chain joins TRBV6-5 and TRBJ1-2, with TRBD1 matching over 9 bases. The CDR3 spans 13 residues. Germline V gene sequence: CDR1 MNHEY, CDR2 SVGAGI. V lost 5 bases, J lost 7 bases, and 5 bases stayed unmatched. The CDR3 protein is CASSQQGARGYTF. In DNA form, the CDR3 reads TGTGCCAGCAGTCAACAGGGGGCGCGTGGCTACACCTTC.

The CDR3 spells CASSSGQTTNEKLFF. CDR3 bases: TGTGCCAGCAGTTCGGGACAGACAACTAATGAAAAACTGTTTTTT. The chain couples TRBV11-2 to TRBJ1-4; 7 bases are a match to TRBD1. CDR3 length equals 15 residues. J gave up 0 bases and V 6 bases, and 4 bases lay outside the gene matches. Per the germline V gene, CDR1 is SGHAT and CDR2 is FQNNGV.

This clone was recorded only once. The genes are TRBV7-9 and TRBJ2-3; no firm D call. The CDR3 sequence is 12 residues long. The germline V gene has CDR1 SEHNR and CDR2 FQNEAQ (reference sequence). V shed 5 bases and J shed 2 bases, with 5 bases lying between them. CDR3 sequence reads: CASSVDTDTQYF. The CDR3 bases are TGTGCCAGCAGCGTAGACACAGATACGCAGTATTTT.